The 31 T cell receptor beta chains presented below share a single source sample, sequenced in a study of T cell responses to AZD1222 COVID-19 vaccine. The table came from immunoSEQ multiplex PCR; TCRdb's copy has only in-frame clones and leaves some out. The sample has roughly 200,000 clones; about 93% are singletons. The source material was peripheral blood, sampled 28 days after the second dose of the MenACWY control vaccine. These receptors all stem from an adult who received the MenACWY meningococcal vaccine as a control.

This rearrangement joins TRBV5-1 to TRBJ2-3; 13 bases agree with TRBD2. The germline gives CDR1 SGHRS, CDR2 YFSETQ. CDR3 size: 16 residues. J was trimmed by 2 bases and V by 4 bases; bases with no gene match: 4. The CDR3 sequence: CASSPGTSGTTDTQYF. CDR3 coding DNA: TGCGCCAGCAGCCCCGGGACTAGCGGGACCACAGATACGCAGTATTTT.

The V call is TRBV4-1, the J call TRBJ1-4; D gene ambiguous. Trimming left V 3 bases short and J 3 bases short, with 14 bases between. The CDR3 loop spans 16 amino acids. CDR1 and CDR2 (germline): MGHRA, YSYEKL. The CDR3 spells CASSQVPGGANEKLFF. The CDR3 DNA reads TGCGCCAGCAGCCAGGTCCCCGGTGGGGCTAATGAAAAACTGTTTTTT.

The chain uses TRBV27 and TRBJ2-1, with D hard to call. This CDR3 region has 16 residues. With 2 bases removed from V and 2 bases from J, the gap between germline ends came to 13 bases. Per the germline V gene, CDR1 is MNHEY and CDR2 is SMNVEV (reference sequence). This CDR3 is CASSLNLLAPYNEQFF. DNA for the CDR3: TGTGCCAGCAGTTTAAATCTCCTTGCGCCCTACAATGAGCAGTTCTTC.

In its sample, this clone was seen once. The rearrangement uses TRBV18 and TRBJ2-3; the match to TRBD2 covers 8 bases. This CDR3 spans 16 amino acids. Germline V gene data show CDR1 as KGHSH and CDR2 as LQKENI. J gave up 0 bases and V 4 bases, and 6 bases lay outside the gene matches. This chain's CDR3 is CASSLTSGYSTDTQYF. The CDR3 DNA reads as TGTGCCAGCTCACTCACTAGCGGTTATAGCACAGATACGCAGTATTTT.

The chain combines TRBV5-6 with TRBJ1-2; possible D gene TRBD1, 5 bases. The CDR3 contains 14 residues. Trimming left V 0 bases short and J 0 bases short, with 6 bases between. Germline V gene data show CDR1 as SGHDT and CDR2 as YYEEEE. The CDR3 loop is CASSLGGANYGYTF. The CDR3 nucleotides read TGTGCCAGCAGCTTGGGAGGGGCTAACTATGGCTACACCTTC.

In DNA form, the CDR3 reads TGCGCCAGCAGCTTGGCCGGTGGAGCGGGAGCCTCTGAAAAACTGTTTTTT. It specifies CASSLAGGAGASEKLFF. The V and J genes are TRBV5-1 and TRBJ1-4; D ambiguous. The CDR3 covers 17 residues. V was cut by 0 bases and J by 7 bases, with 19 bases left in between. Germline V gene sequence: CDR1 SGHRS, CDR2 YFSETQ.

The chain uses TRBV5-1 and TRBJ1-4, with D perhaps TRBD1 (6 bases). The CDR3 has 14 amino acids. Germline CDR1 and CDR2: SGHRS and YFSETQ. The V gene lost 0 bases and the J gene lost 6 bases, with 9 bases spanning the gap. CDR3 nucleotide sequence: TGCGCCAGCAGCTTGGTTCCAGGGGATGAAAAACTGTTTTTT. Translation gives CASSLVPGDEKLFF.

The chain is built from TRBV2 and TRBJ1-1; the D gene is possibly TRBD1 (5 bases). Per germline, CDR1 SNHLY and CDR2 FYNNEI. This CDR3 contains 14 residues. V lost 4 bases and J 4 bases, leaving 13 bases between the germline ends. CDR3 in DNA: TGTGCCAGCAGTGGGGTCCCAACAGGCACTGAAGCTTTCTTT. As protein: CASSGVPTGTEAFF.

The chain uses TRBV5-4 and TRBJ1-5; 9 nucleotides match TRBD1. V was clipped by 4 bases and J by 7 bases; unmatched bases: 9. The V gene's germline CDR1 is SGHNT and CDR2 YYREEE (reference sequence). The length of the CDR3 is 15 residues. In DNA, the CDR3 is TGTGCCAGCAGCCCAACGACAGGGGGGAGGCAGCCCCAGCATTTT. This encodes CASSPTTGGRQPQHF.

This clone has only one observation. This rearrangement joins TRBV5-4 to TRBJ2-3; D unresolved. V dropped 3 bases and J dropped 4 bases, with 15 bases sitting between them. Germline V gene sequence: CDR1 SGHNT, CDR2 YYREEE (reference sequence). The CDR3 is 15 residues long. The CDR3 DNA sequence: TGTGCCAGCAGCTCATCCCCTGGTGGGGCAGATACGCAGTATTTT. Translated, it gives CASSSSPGGADTQYF.

The genes are TRBV5-1 and TRBJ1-1, with D unresolved. Deletions cut 5 bases from V and 6 bases from J, with 11 bases between. The CDR3 totals 12 residues. Germline lookup yields CDR1 SGHRS and CDR2 YFSETQ. The chain's CDR3 is CASRSGRAEAFF. The CDR3, as DNA: TGCGCCAGCAGGTCGGGTCGTGCTGAAGCTTTCTTT.

The chain's CDR3 is CAISDQSVREAFF. The CDR3 coding sequence is TGTGCCATCAGTGACCAATCGGTCCGAGAAGCTTTCTTT. This chain uses TRBV10-3 with TRBJ1-1, with D hard to call. The CDR3 is 13 amino acids. Deletions cut 3 bases from V and 8 bases from J, with 13 bases between. From germline, CDR1 is ENHRY and CDR2 SYGVKD.

In this sample, this clone turned up once. The same CDR3 also results from other DNA sequences found in this sample. The chain carries TRBV30 and TRBJ1-6, with D unclear. Trimming cost V 4 bases and J 5 bases, with 6 bases left between them. CDR3 length: 12 residues. CDR1 is GTSNPN and CDR2 is SVGIG in the germline V gene (reference sequence). In DNA, the CDR3 is TGTGCCTGGAATAGAGATAATTCACCCCTCCACTTT. Encoded protein: CAWNRDNSPLHF.

This chain joins TRBV12-3 or TRBV12-4 and TRBJ1-1; 7 bases fit TRBD1. CDR3 length: 12 amino acids. Losses at the gene ends were 7 bases for V and 9 bases for J; bases not matched to a gene: 8. CDR3 nucleotides: TGTGCCAGCACCAAAGAGGGACAGAAAGCTTTCTTT. This sequence encodes CASTKEGQKAFF.

This clone came up a few times. The chain carries TRBV5-1 and TRBJ2-1; D ambiguous. V was pared by 0 bases and J by 8 bases, with 6 bases between. This CDR3 is 12 amino acids long. CDR1 is SGHRS and CDR2 is YFSETQ in the germline V gene. CDR3 sequence: CASSLDVDEQFF. The CDR3 region has the DNA TGCGCCAGCAGCTTGGACGTCGATGAGCAGTTCTTC.

The chain recombines TRBV4-1 with TRBJ2-7, with TRBD1 matching 9 bases. The CDR3 is 16 amino acids. Germline CDR1 reads MGHRA; CDR2 reads YSYEKL. V was pared by 4 bases and J by 2 bases, with 9 bases of the junction left unmatched. The CDR3 sequence: CASSPSPGQGTYEQYF. DNA for the CDR3: TGCGCCAGCAGCCCTTCGCCGGGACAGGGAACCTACGAGCAGTACTTC.

The rearrangement joins TRBV30 to TRBJ1-5, with a possible D match to TRBD1 (5 bases). Trimming took off 4 bases at V and 6 bases at J, with 13 bases between the two ends. The germline CDR1 and CDR2 sequences are GTSNPN and SVGIG (reference sequence). The CDR3 sequence is 13 residues long. The CDR3 spells CAWTRTLGQPQHF. The CDR3 DNA follows: TGTGCCTGGACCCGGACATTAGGTCAGCCCCAGCATTTT.

This chain's CDR3 is CASSQRGPGNTIYF. In DNA form, the CDR3 reads TGTGCCAGCAGCCAGCGGGGTCCTGGAAACACCATATATTTT. The chain links TRBV7-8 to TRBJ1-3; D gene unclear. The V end lost 5 bases, the J end lost 2 bases, and 10 bases lay between the germline ends. CDR3 length: 14 residues. The germline V gene encodes CDR1 SGHVS and CDR2 FQNEAQ.

In DNA, the CDR3 is TGTGCCAGCAGCGTCCGGGACAGCTATGGCTACACCTTC. Its translation is CASSVRDSYGYTF. The chain uses TRBV5-5 and TRBJ1-2; 7 bases match TRBD1. The CDR3 is 13 amino acids. Trimming at V came to 4 bases and at J to 4 bases, leaving 4 bases not matched to a gene. CDR1 and CDR2 from the germline V gene are SGHKS and YYEKEE (reference sequence). Together with reference TRBV5-5 and TRBJ1-2, the CDR3 gives the full variable domain: DAGVTQSPTHLIKTRGQQVTLRCSPISGHKSVSWYQQVLGQGPQFIFQYYEKEERGRGNFPDRFSARQFPNYSSELNVNALLLGDSALYLCASSVRDSYGYTFGSGTRLTVV.

The chain recombines TRBV18 with TRBJ1-6; 7 positions match TRBD1. Germline loops: CDR1 KGHSH, CDR2 LQKENI. Trimming took 6 bases from V and 8 from J; bases not matched to a gene: 10. The length of the CDR3 is 15 residues. CDR3 amino acids: CASSNQGGFDSPLHF. The CDR3 nucleotides are TGTGCCAGCTCCAACCAGGGGGGGTTTGATTCACCCCTCCACTTT. Variable domain in full (rest from reference TRBV18 and TRBJ1-6): NAGVMQNPRHLVRRRGQEARLRCSPMKGHSHVYWYRQLPEEGLKFMVYLQKENIIDESGMPKERFSAEFPKEGPSILRIQQVVRGDSAAYFCASSNQGGFDSPLHFGNGTRLTVT.

The CDR3 protein is CSVRPGGSNQPQHF. As DNA, the CDR3 is TGCAGCGTCCGCCCAGGGGGTAGCAATCAGCCCCAGCATTTT. V usage is TRBV29-1 and J usage is TRBJ1-5; 7 positions agree with TRBD1. The CDR3 length is 14 residues. With 6 bases clipped from V and 0 bases from J, the junction kept 5 bases outside the gene matches. Germline CDR1 is SQVTM and CDR2 is ANQGSEA.

The chain is built from TRBV21-1 and TRBJ1-1; TRBD1 is the table's D call and was not checked against the DNA. TRBV21-1 is termed a pseudogene. This CDR3 has 15 residues. The CDR3 DNA is TGTGCCAGCACTTCCGCGACAGAGGATCCTACTGAAGCTTTCTTT. The encoded protein is CASTSATEDPTEAFF.

The chain has TRBV30 and TRBJ1-6; D call uncertain. CDR1 and CDR2 (germline): GTSNPN, SVGIG (reference sequence). The CDR3 extends over 11 amino acids. V shed 0 bases and J shed 14 bases, with 8 bases lying between them. CDR3 bases: TGTGCCTGGAGTGTAACAGATACCCTCCACTTT. It specifies CAWSVTDTLHF.

V is TRBV4-2 and J is TRBJ1-5; D not resolved. V lost 2 bases to trimming and J lost 1 base, with 9 bases between them. This CDR3 region has 15 residues. Germline V gene sequence: CDR1 LGHNA, CDR2 YNFKEQ. Written as DNA, the CDR3 is TGTGCCAGCAGCCAACAAGGGAACAGCAATCAGCCCCAGCATTTT. Amino acid sequence: CASSQQGNSNQPQHF.

The chain joins TRBV2 to TRBJ1-1; no clear D. The CDR3 contains 17 residues. CDR1 SNHLY and CDR2 FYNNEI come from the germline V gene. The V end lost 7 bases, the J end lost 0 bases, and 21 bases lay between the germline ends. This chain's CDR3 is CASTFASTILVNTEAFF. CDR3 nucleotide sequence: TGTGCCAGCACATTTGCCAGTACTATCCTTGTGAACACTGAAGCTTTCTTT.

The chain carries TRBV10-1 and TRBJ1-2; 8 bases align to TRBD1. Germline V gives CDR1 WNHNN, CDR2 SYGVQD (reference sequence). The CDR3 is 16 amino acids. With V trimmed by 2 bases and J by 4 bases, 9 bases remained unmatched. The CDR3 sequence: CASSEVAGQGFYGYTF. The CDR3 nucleotides are TGCGCCAGCAGTGAGGTCGCCGGACAGGGTTTCTATGGCTACACCTTC.

The chain couples TRBV6-6 to TRBJ1-1; D possibly corresponds to TRBD1 (5 bases). The CDR3 runs to 16 residues. Germline V gene sequence: CDR1 MNHNY, CDR2 SVGAGI (reference sequence). V shed 2 bases and J shed 5 bases, with 18 bases lying between them. Here the CDR3 reads CASSYARGSRVTEAFF. In DNA form, the CDR3 reads TGTGCCAGCAGTTACGCCCGGGGGAGCAGGGTTACTGAAGCTTTCTTT.

CDR3 region: CASSPERTWDHEQYF. In nucleotides, the CDR3 is TGTGCCAGCAGCCCCGAGAGGACTTGGGATCACGAGCAGTACTTC. V gene TRBV3-1 (or the pseudogene TRBV3-2) combines with J gene TRBJ2-7, with D perhaps matching TRBD2 (5 bases). This CDR3 has 15 residues. The germline V and J ends were trimmed by 4 bases and 5 bases, with 18 bases remaining between them. The germline CDR1 and CDR2 sequences are LGHDT and YNNKEL (reference sequence).

This clone was counted between two and nine times. The chain carries TRBV20-1 and TRBJ1-5; no clear D. Germline V gives CDR1 DFQATT, CDR2 SNEGSKA (reference sequence). The CDR3 extends over 13 amino acids. Trimming took 3 bases from V and 0 from J, leaving 6 bases between them. DNA for the CDR3: TGCAGTGCTAGTCTCGGTAGCAATCAGCCCCAGCATTTT. Its protein is CSASLGSNQPQHF.

V and J are TRBV19 and TRBJ1-1, with D perhaps TRBD1 (6 bases). CDR1 and CDR2 (germline): LNHDA, SQIVND (reference sequence). The CDR3 covers 16 residues. V lost 0 bases, J lost 2 bases, and 13 bases lay in between. The CDR3 region has the DNA TGTGCCAGTAGTATAGATGTCGGGACACCTAACACTGAAGCTTTCTTT. Amino acid sequence: CASSIDVGTPNTEAFF.

The chain is built from TRBV5-1 and TRBJ2-1; 8 bases map to TRBD2. The CDR3 loop spans 18 amino acids. The V segment lost 1 base and the J segment 4 bases; nucleotides outside the gene matches: 13. Looked up from germline, CDR1 is SGHRS and CDR2 is YFSETQ. The CDR3, as DNA: TGCGCCAGCAGCTTGTCCATCAGCAGCGGGGGCCTTTACAATGAGCAGTTCTTC. It is translated as CASSLSISSGGLYNEQFF.